Reported below is one T cell receptor (beta chain). This entry belongs to a study of shared clonotypes between healthy human individuals. Original analysis: With immunoSEQ giving junction-only sequences and no quality scores, filtering differed. Sequencing was performed with immunoSEQ multiplex PCR; in TCRdb, only in-frame clones are kept and a portion is missing. The DNA was the basis for D and trimming; V, J and clone size are from that table. The data contain a few hundred thousand clones, about 65% of them seen just once; the ten biggest clones take up 11%. V shed 4 bases and J 6 bases; nucleotides not matched to a gene: 7. Germline V gene data show CDR1 as SGHDN and CDR2 as FVKESK. The CDR3 extends over 14 amino acids.

This receptor was taken from a man younger than 40 in good health. This chain connects TRBV14 to TRBJ2-7; 9 bases map to TRBD2. Sequencing was carried out using memory CD4+ T cells sorted from blood. Subset denoted: CD45RA-negative fraction. The CDR3 DNA reads TGTGCCAGCAGCCGGGATAGCGGGAGTAGCGAGCAGTACTTC. The encoded protein is CASSRDSGSSEQYF.